These T cell receptor beta chains were read from a single sample in a study of cytomegalovirus exposure and HLA in healthy donors. Clones were read by immunoSEQ multiplex PCR, and TCRdb kept only the in-frame ones, dropping some. The top ten clones hold roughly 2% of a sample with some 120,000 clones, over 85% of them seen once. Sample: PBMCs. The origin of the receptors is a woman aged 18-35 years in good health and CMV-seronegative. CDR3s include the opening cysteine and the closing phenylalanine or tryptophan. A D gene is named only where the DNA matches it firmly. Rows give clone size only sometimes, using once, few, many, or a class for an expanded clone.

J | size | D | V | DNA | CDR3
TRBJ1-2 | NA | TRBD1 | TRBV20-1 | TGCAGTGCTACTAACAGGGGTGGCTACACCTTC | CSATNRGGYTF
TRBJ2-7 | NA | TRBD1 | TRBV27 | TGTGCCAGCAGTTCGGGACAGGGGAACTACGAGCAGTACTTC | CASSSGQGNYEQYF
TRBJ1-5 | NA | NA | TRBV6-5 | TGTGCCAGCAGTTACTCTTGGGCATATGATCAGCCCCAGCATTTT | CASSYSWAYDQPQHF
TRBJ2-7 | NA | TRBD2 | TRBV4-1 | TGCGCCAGCAGCAAACCGGGACTAGCGGTTCCCTACGAGCAGTACTTC | CASSKPGLAVPYEQYF
TRBJ2-1 | NA | TRBD1 | TRBV27 | TGTGCCAGCAGTTCTCACAGGGGGCGCAGTCATGAGCAGTTCTTC | CASSSHRGRSHEQFF
TRBJ2-3 | NA | TRBD2 | TRBV2 | TGTGCCAGCAGTATAGCGGGGGCCTTCACAGATACGCAGTATTTT | CASSIAGAFTDTQYF
TRBJ2-1 | NA | NA | TRBV19 | TGTGCCAGTAGTCCGAGGGTGAAGGAGGGGTATGAGCAGTTCTTC | CASSPRVKEGYEQFF
TRBJ1-2 | NA | TRBD1 | TRBV2 | TGTGCCAGCAGACGAGATCGACAGGGTTACTATGGCTACACCTTC | CASRRDRQGYYGYTF
TRBJ2-4 | NA | NA | TRBV19 | TGTGCCAGTAGTCAGGGGTCCAAAAACATTCAGTACTTC | CASSQGSKNIQYF
TRBJ1-2 | few | NA | TRBV4-1 | TGCGCCAGCAGCCAACTGGCAGGGGAGGGTAACTATGGCTACACCTTC | CASSQLAGEGNYGYTF
TRBJ2-7 | NA | NA | TRBV5-1 | TGCGCCAGCAGCTTGTCATCAAACGCTTTAGCCTACGAGCAGTACTTC | CASSLSSNALAYEQYF
TRBJ1-1 | NA | NA | TRBV7-9 | TGTGCCAGCAGCTTATTTATGAGATCCCCGGGAACAATGAACACTGAAGCTTTCTTT | CASSLFMRSPGTMNTEAFF
TRBJ1-1 | NA | NA | TRBV18 | TGTGCCAGCTCACCACGCGTCGGACAGCTCCCAACTGAAGCTTTCTTT | CASSPRVGQLPTEAFF
TRBJ2-7 | NA | TRBD1 | TRBV5-4 | TGTGCCAGCAGCTCACGGGACAGGGGGGTGCGGGAGCAGTACTTC | CASSSRDRGVREQYF
TRBJ2-3 | NA | NA | TRBV6-1 | TGTGCCAGCAGTGCTCCGGGGAGGCCCGATACGCAGTATTTT | CASSAPGRPDTQYF
TRBJ2-5 | NA | TRBD1 | TRBV5-8 | TGTGCCAGCAGCTTGGCTTTTTCGTATGGGGACAGGTCAACGGAGACCCAGTACTTC | CASSLAFSYGDRSTETQYF
TRBJ2-2 | NA | TRBD2 | TRBV5-8 | TGTGCCAGCAGTACCCCCGGACTAGCGGCACTGGGCACCGGGGAGCTGTTTTTT | CASSTPGLAALGTGELFF
TRBJ2-1 | NA | TRBD2 | TRBV29-1 | TGCAGCGCCCGCTCCGGACTAGCGTCCTACAATGAGCAGTTCTTC | CSARSGLASYNEQFF
TRBJ2-7 | NA | TRBD1 | TRBV18 | TGTGCCAGCTCATACGGGTTCAGGTTGACAGGGATTTACGAGCAGTACTTC | CASSYGFRLTGIYEQYF
TRBJ1-2 | NA | TRBD1 | TRBV11-1 | TGTGCCAGCAGCCCGCGGGACAGGTCGTTCTATGGCTACACCTTC | CASSPRDRSFYGYTF
TRBJ1-2 | NA | TRBD1 | TRBV7-6 | TGTGCCAGCAGCTTGACAGGGGACTATGGCTACACCTTC | CASSLTGDYGYTF
TRBJ1-4 | NA | NA | TRBV18 | TGTGCCAGCTCACCACAAGACAGGTTGAGCGGTGAAAAACTGTTTTTT | CASSPQDRLSGEKLFF
TRBJ2-1 | NA | TRBD2 | TRBV27 | TGTGCCAGCAGCCTCAAGTTGACTAGCGGAACGGAAGTGAATGAGCAGTTCTTC | CASSLKLTSGTEVNEQFF
TRBJ1-1 | NA | TRBD1 | TRBV5-1 | TGCGCCAGCAGTCAGACAGGGTGGGACACTGAAGCTTTCTTT | CASSQTGWDTEAFF
TRBJ2-7 | NA | TRBD2 | TRBV7-2 | TGTGCCAGCAGCTTAGTAGCGGGGGTCTACTCCTACGAGCAGTACTTC | CASSLVAGVYSYEQYF
TRBJ2-1 | NA | TRBD2 | TRBV5-4 | TGTGCTAGCAGCTTGGCAGGCGGGGGGTGGTACAATGAGCAGTTCTTC | CASSLAGGGWYNEQFF
TRBJ1-2 | NA | TRBD1 | TRBV7-3 | TGTGCCAGCACCGGGGACAGAGCCATTGGCTACACCTTC | CASTGDRAIGYTF
TRBJ2-1 | NA | TRBD1 | TRBV6-6 | TGTGCCAGCAGTTACGACAGGGGGTTCAACAATGAGCAGTTCTTC | CASSYDRGFNNEQFF
TRBJ1-1 | once | TRBD1 | TRBV2 | TGTGCCACCAATCTAGCCAGGGGGAGGACTGAAGCTTTCTTT | CATNLARGRTEAFF
TRBJ2-7 | many | TRBD1 | TRBV2 | TGTGCCAGCACCCGGACAGGGGGTTCCTACGAGCAGTACTTC | CASTRTGGSYEQYF
TRBJ2-1 | NA | TRBD2 | TRBV13 | TGTGCCAGCAGCTTTGGGGAATTGACTAGCCCAAATGAGCAGTTCTTC | CASSFGELTSPNEQFF
TRBJ2-7 | NA | NA | TRBV2 | TGTGCCAGCGGTAGACAGGCAGGACCTTACGAGCAGTACTTC | CASGRQAGPYEQYF
TRBJ1-5 | NA | TRBD1 | TRBV13 | TGTGCCAGCAGTACAGGGGGGGATCAGCCCCAGCATTTT | CASSTGGDQPQHF
TRBJ2-7 | NA | NA | TRBV6-6 | TGTGCCAGCGTAGACAGCTCCTCCTACGAGCAGTACTTC | CASVDSSSYEQYF
TRBJ1-2 | NA | NA | TRBV6-5 | TGTGCCAGCAGTTACCTACCCCTGGACAGCAACTATGGCTACACCTTC | CASSYLPLDSNYGYTF
TRBJ2-1 | NA | NA | TRBV2 | TGTGCCAGCAGCACAGTTCCGGGATCCTACAATGAGCAGTTCTTC | CASSTVPGSYNEQFF
TRBJ2-5 | NA | TRBD1 | TRBV27 | TGTGCCAGCAGTTTCCTACGGACAGGGTTTCAAGAGACCCAGTACTTC | CASSFLRTGFQETQYF
TRBJ2-3 | NA | TRBD2 | TRBV7-2 | TGTGCCAGCAGCTTTAGCGGGGGGGGAACGAATACGCAGTATTTT | CASSFSGGGTNTQYF
TRBJ1-5 | NA | NA | TRBV7-8 | TGTGCCAGCAGCTTTGGACAGTCTTATAGCAATCAGCCCCAGCATTTT | CASSFGQSYSNQPQHF
TRBJ2-2 | NA | TRBD2 | TRBV2 | TGTGCCACCGCCGGACTAGCGGGGGGGCCCTCGGGCACCGGGGAGCTGTTTTTT | CATAGLAGGPSGTGELFF
TRBJ1-1 | NA | NA | TRBV7-9 | TGTGCCAGCAGCTTAGGGGGAGGAACTGAAGCTTTCTTT | CASSLGGGTEAFF
TRBJ2-1 | NA | NA | TRBV9 | TGTGCCAGCAGCGTAAGCGGCAGCTCCTACAATGAGCAGTTCTTC | CASSVSGSSYNEQFF
TRBJ2-2 | NA | TRBD1 | TRBV6-4 | TGTGCCAGCAGACCCGGGACAGGGGGGTACACCGGGGAGCTGTTTTTT | CASRPGTGGYTGELFF
TRBJ2-1 | NA | NA | TRBV11-3 | TGTGCCAGCAGCTTGTTGCATGAGGGCAATGAGCAGTTCTTC | CASSLLHEGNEQFF
TRBJ1-1 | NA | NA | TRBV7-3 | TGTGCCAGCAGCTTAAGCGGGGGAGGGAACACTGAAGCTTTCTTT | CASSLSGGGNTEAFF